Below are 25 T cell receptor beta chains sequenced from a single sample in a study of T cells in Graves' hyperthyroidism and ophthalmopathy. Amplified regions were TCR beta CDR3 sequences from RNA transcripts. HTBI primers were used for first-round RT-PCR of the TCR CDR3. TCRdb recomputed calls from the multiplex PCR reads with MiXCR, one row per CDR3 protein. The sample shows some 460,000 distinct CDR3 sequences, about 15% of them seen only once. The sequencing input was blood. The receptors shown here come from a woman younger than 35 with Graves' hyperthyroidism.

This clonotype was seen ten or more times. One end of the junction fails to match germline, which may point to a read error. The chain carries TRBV6-1 and TRBJ2-7; D is possibly TRBD1 (5 bases). Germline values: CDR1 MNHNS, CDR2 SASEGT. The CDR3 runs 17 residues. CDR3 protein: CANPDRRTGLASHEQYF. The CDR3 bases are TGTGCCAACCCAGACCGTCGAACAGGATTGGCCTCCCACGAGCAGTACTTC.

This clonotype was found many times. The chain couples TRBV5-6 to TRBJ1-2; TRBD1 is a possible D gene (6 bases). This CDR3 is built from 14 residues. The germline V and J ends were trimmed by 3 bases and 6 bases, with 15 bases remaining between them. From germline, CDR1 is SGHDT and CDR2 YYEEEE. CDR3: CASSYGGGRDGYTF. The CDR3 DNA follows: TGTGCCAGCAGCTACGGAGGGGGAAGGGATGGCTACACCTTC.

As regards this clonotype: A much larger clone sits a single nucleotide away, making a read error possible. V is TRBV29-1 and J is TRBJ1-1; TRBD1 might be the D (5 bases). The germline gives CDR1 SQVTM, CDR2 ANQGSEA. The CDR3 length is 14 residues. CDR3 coding DNA: TGCGGCGGATTCCCTACAGGTAAAGTCACTGAAGCTTTCTTT. The encoded protein is CGGFPTGKVTEAFF. The variable domain in full, with the rest retrieved from reference TRBV29-1 and TRBJ1-1, is SAVISQKPSRDICQRGTSLTIQCQVDSQVTMMFWYRQQPGQSLTLIATANQGSEATYESGFVIDKFPISRPNLTFSTLTVSNMSPEDSSIYLCGGFPTGKVTEAFFGQGTRLTVV.

This clonotype was seen at least ten times. The V gene is TRBV20-1, the J gene TRBJ2-1; no definite D call. Trimming stripped 0 bases from V and 0 bases from J, with 12 bases between. The CDR3 contains 16 residues. Germline assignment: CDR1 DFQATT and CDR2 SNEGSKA (reference sequence). The chain's CDR3 is CSARDPIPSSYNEQFF. As DNA, the CDR3 is TGCAGTGCTAGAGATCCGATTCCTAGCTCCTACAATGAGCAGTTCTTC.

On this clonotype itself: It may be a read error: a sequence one base away is much more abundant. The CDR3 sequence: CASSTGGGLLEQLF. The CDR3 DNA sequence: TGTGCCAGCAGCACCGGGGGGGGGCTACTAGAGCAGCTCTTC. The chain couples TRBV7-2 to TRBJ2-1; the match to TRBD2 covers 8 bases. Per germline, CDR1 SGHTA and CDR2 FQGNSA. The CDR3 is made up of 14 amino acids. The variable domain in full, completed from reference TRBV7-2 and TRBJ2-1, reads GAGVSQSPSNKVTEKGKDVELRCDPISGHTALYWYRQSLGQGLEFLIYFQGNSAPDKSGLPSDRFSAERTGGSVSTLTIQRTQQEDSAVYLCASSTGGGLLEQLFGPGTRLTVL.

This clonotype was picked up a small number of times. J is TRBJ2-1 and V is TRBV6-1; D is unclear. The germline V gene encodes CDR1 MNHNS and CDR2 SASEGT. Trimming left V 6 bases short and J 0 bases short, with 12 bases between. The CDR3 extends over 15 amino acids. CDR3 in DNA: TGTGCCAGCAGAATGAAGATGAGCTCCTACAATGAGCAGTTCTTC. It is translated as CASRMKMSSYNEQFF.

This clonotype came up many times. The rearrangement links TRBV20-1 to TRBJ1-2, with a possible D match to TRBD1 (6 bases). The V gene lost 0 bases and the J gene lost 5 bases, with 13 bases spanning the gap. This CDR3 contains 14 residues. CDR1 is DFQATT and CDR2 is SNEGSKA in the germline V gene (reference sequence). The CDR3 region is CSARETGTLYGYTF. In DNA, the CDR3 is TGCAGTGCTAGAGAAACCGGGACACTATATGGCTACACCTTC.

The CDR3 sequence is CASSPGLWQGNGYTF. CDR3 nucleotide sequence: TGTGCCAGCAGCCCCGGTTTGTGGCAGGGAAATGGCTACACCTTC. This sequence joins TRBV5-8 and TRBJ1-2, with D tentatively TRBD1 (5 bases). Per germline, CDR1 SGHTS and CDR2 YDEGEE. The CDR3 length is 15 residues. V gave up 4 bases and J gave up 6 bases, with 19 bases separating them.

This clonotype was detected ten times or more. This chain connects TRBV2 to TRBJ2-1; 9 bases fit TRBD2. V dropped 4 bases and J dropped 3; count of bases not matched to a gene: 13. The CDR3 has 18 amino acids. Germline lookup yields CDR1 SNHLY and CDR2 FYNNEI. The CDR3 coding sequence is TGTGCCAGCAGTGGATTCGGATTACGAGCGGGGGGCTACAATGAGCAGTTCTTC. It is translated as CASSGFGLRAGGYNEQFF.

The V and J genes are TRBV20-1 and TRBJ2-1, with a weak D call TRBD2 (6 bases). The CDR3 spans 18 residues. Trimming cost V 0 bases and J 2 bases, with 20 bases left between them. The germline V gene encodes CDR1 DFQATT and CDR2 SNEGSKA (reference sequence). The CDR3 protein is CSARDGATSHDPYNEQFF. CDR3 DNA sequence: TGCAGTGCTAGAGATGGGGCGACTAGTCATGATCCCTACAATGAGCAGTTCTTC.

The chain has TRBV6-1 and TRBJ2-5; no definite D call. CDR3 length: 15 residues. Germline CDR1 is MNHNS and CDR2 is SASEGT. V lost 5 bases and J 0 bases, leaving 13 bases between the germline ends. DNA of the CDR3: TGTGCCAGCAGTACCAACCCGAGGAACCAAGAGACCCAGTACTTC. Protein product: CASSTNPRNQETQYF.

The sample holds a few counts of this clonotype. This chain links TRBV7-9 with TRBJ2-7; tentatively, D is TRBD2 (5 bases). The V end was cut by 5 bases, the J end by 2 bases, with 13 bases between. The CDR3 is 14 amino acids. Per the germline V gene, CDR1 is SEHNR and CDR2 is FQNEAQ (reference sequence). CDR3 region: CASSPSGSPYEQYF. The CDR3 DNA sequence: TGTGCCAGCAGCCCGTCGGGGTCCCCCTACGAGCAGTACTTC.

This clonotype has only a few counts. The chain employs TRBV5-8 and TRBJ2-7; D uncertain. V lost 0 bases, J lost 0 bases, and 13 bases lay in between. The CDR3 runs 16 residues. Germline V gives CDR1 SGHTS, CDR2 YDEGEE. The DNA of the CDR3 is TGTGCCAGCAGCTTGGGTGCCCCTTTATACTCCTACGAGCAGTACTTC. It specifies CASSLGAPLYSYEQYF.

CDR3 residues: CASSPLHVATNEKLFF. The CDR3, as DNA: TGTGCCAGCTCACCACTTCACGTAGCAACTAATGAAAAACTGTTTTTT. This chain connects TRBV18 to TRBJ1-4; D is uncertain. The CDR3 sequence is 16 residues long. Germline-derived CDR1 and CDR2 are KGHSH and LQKENI. The germline V and J ends were trimmed by 1 base and 0 bases, with 9 bases remaining between them. Complete variable domain (other parts from reference TRBV18 and TRBJ1-4): NAGVMQNPRHLVRRRGQEARLRCSPMKGHSHVYWYRQLPEEGLKFMVYLQKENIIDESGMPKERFSAEFPKEGPSILRIQQVVRGDSAAYFCASSPLHVATNEKLFFGSGTQLSVL.

This clonotype showed up many times. The CDR3 is CASSRGANTEAFF. CDR3 in DNA: TGCGCCAGCAGCCGAGGGGCGAACACTGAAGCTTTCTTT. The chain joins TRBV4-1 to TRBJ1-1, with a tentative D call TRBD1 (5 bases). Trimming shortened V by 4 bases and J by 1 base, and 7 bases separated the two germline ends. The CDR3 contains 13 residues. The germline V gene encodes CDR1 MGHRA and CDR2 YSYEKL.

This clonotype was observed many times. The chain recombines TRBV12-3 or TRBV12-4 with TRBJ2-1; 9 nucleotides agree with TRBD2. The CDR3 is 14 amino acids. Trimming removed 5 bases from V and 5 bases from J; junction bases left unmatched: 4. As DNA, the CDR3 is TGTGCCAGCAGTCCCACTAGCGGGCACAATGAGCAGTTCTTC. Translated, it gives CASSPTSGHNEQFF.

This clonotype has at least ten counts. This sequence joins TRBV27 and TRBJ2-1; 7 bases fit TRBD1. The V gene's germline CDR1 is MNHEY and CDR2 SMNVEV (reference sequence). J was trimmed by 6 bases and V by 3 bases; bases with no gene match: 2. CDR3 length equals 13 residues. The CDR3 sequence is CASSFEGANEQFF. Here the CDR3 DNA reads TGTGCCAGCAGTTTCGAGGGGGCCAATGAGCAGTTCTTC.

Many counts were recorded for this clonotype. This chain joins TRBV2 and TRBJ2-3; the D gene is possibly TRBD2 (6 bases). Germline V gives CDR1 SNHLY, CDR2 FYNNEI. V was pared by 4 bases and J by 4 bases, with 21 bases between. CDR3 size: 17 residues. The CDR3, as DNA: TGTGCCAGCAGTGGTGGGCTAGCGATGTTCGGCGCAGATACGCAGTATTTT. Translating gives CASSGGLAMFGADTQYF.

This clonotype was picked up many times. V is TRBV7-9 and J is TRBJ2-1; 7 nucleotides align to TRBD2. This CDR3 is 15 amino acids long. The V and J ends lost 3 bases and 2 bases, in that order; junction bases with no gene match: 4. Germline V gene lookup returns CDR1 SEHNR and CDR2 FQNEAQ (reference sequence). The CDR3 DNA sequence: TGTGCCAGCAGCTTTCAACGGGGGGCCTACAATGAGCAGTTCTTC. It encodes CASSFQRGAYNEQFF.

A remark on this clonotype: At one end the junction does not follow the germline gene, possibly because of a read error. The gene calls are TRBV5-1 and TRBJ2-1, with D perhaps TRBD2 (5 bases). Germline V gives CDR1 SGHRS, CDR2 YFSETQ. The CDR3 loop spans 13 amino acids. The DNA for the CDR3 is TGCGCCAGCAGCTTGACTAGGGTTAATGAGCGGTTCTTC. Translation gives CASSLTRVNERFF.

This clonotype was seen repeatedly, ten times or more. This sequence joins TRBV5-6 and TRBJ2-1; possible D gene TRBD2, 6 bases. Deletions cut 4 bases from V and 6 bases from J, with 11 bases between. CDR3 length: 13 residues. Germline V lookup: CDR1 SGHDT, CDR2 YYEEEE. As DNA, the CDR3 is TGTGCCAGCAGCGCGGGACTCCCCAATGAGCAGTTCTTC. It is translated as CASSAGLPNEQFF.

The chain combines TRBV7-9 with TRBJ2-7, with 10 bases fitting TRBD2. The CDR3 is 16 amino acids. Germline V gives CDR1 SEHNR, CDR2 FQNEAQ (reference sequence). The J segment lost 5 bases and the V segment lost 1 base, leaving 8 bases of the junction unmatched. CDR3 coding DNA: TGTGCCAGCAGCTTAGGTAGGGCTAGCGGGAGCGACGAGCAGTACTTC. Its protein is CASSLGRASGSDEQYF. Combining the CDR3 with reference TRBV7-9 and TRBJ2-7 gives the whole variable domain DTGVSQNPRHKITKRGQNVTFRCDPISEHNRLYWYRQTLGQGPEFLTYFQNEAQLEKSRLLSDRFSAERPKGSFSTLEIQRTEQGDSAMYLCASSLGRASGSDEQYFGPGTRLTVT.

V gene TRBV12-3 or TRBV12-4 combines with J gene TRBJ1-6, with 8 bases lining up with TRBD1. The V gene end was trimmed by 5 bases and the J gene end by 7 bases; junction bases not matched to a gene: 7. The CDR3 contains 15 residues. The CDR3 region is CASSVQQGVNSPLHF. CDR3 bases: TGTGCCAGCAGTGTACAACAGGGGGTAAATTCACCCCTCCACTTT.

In regard to this clonotype: With a much larger clone just one base away, this may be a read error. The rearrangement links TRBV30 to TRBJ2-7; no clear D gene. Germline V lookup: CDR1 GTSNPN, CDR2 SVGIG (reference sequence). V was shortened by 8 bases and J by 6 bases, with 26 bases between the two germline ends. The CDR3 extends over 15 amino acids. As DNA, the CDR3 is TGTGCCCCCCCGGCCCACTTAAACGGAATACGCGAGCAGTACTTC. Its translation is CAPPAHLNGIREQYF. The whole variable domain, remainder taken from reference TRBV30 and TRBJ2-7, is SQTIHQWPATLVQPVGSPLSLECTVEGTSNPNLYWYRQAAGRGLQLLFYSVGIGQISSEVPQNLSASRPQDRQFILSSKKLLLSDSGFYLCAPPAHLNGIREQYFGPGTRLTVT.

This clonotype was observed at least ten times. The chain uses TRBV5-1 and TRBJ2-3; D may be TRBD2 (6 bases). Germline CDR1 and CDR2: SGHRS and YFSETQ. The V and J ends lost 0 bases and 2 bases respectively, with 10 bases between them. The CDR3 loop spans 15 amino acids. CDR3 nucleotide sequence: TGCGCCAGCAGCTTGGCCGGGAGTTTCACAGATACGCAGTATTTT. Translating gives CASSLAGSFTDTQYF.